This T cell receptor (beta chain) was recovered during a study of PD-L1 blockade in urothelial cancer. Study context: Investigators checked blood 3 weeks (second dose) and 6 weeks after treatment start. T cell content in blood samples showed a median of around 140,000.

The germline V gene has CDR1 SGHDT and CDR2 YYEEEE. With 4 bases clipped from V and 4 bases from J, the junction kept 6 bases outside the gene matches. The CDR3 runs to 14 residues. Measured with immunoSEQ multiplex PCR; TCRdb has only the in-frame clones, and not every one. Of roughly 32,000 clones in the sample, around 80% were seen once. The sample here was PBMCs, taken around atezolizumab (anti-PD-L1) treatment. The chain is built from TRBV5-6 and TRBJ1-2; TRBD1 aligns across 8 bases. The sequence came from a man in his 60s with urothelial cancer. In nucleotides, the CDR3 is TGTGCCAGCAGCCACGGACAGGGTGGCTATGGCTACACCTTC. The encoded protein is CASSHGQGGYGYTF. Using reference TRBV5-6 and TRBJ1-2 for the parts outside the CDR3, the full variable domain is DAGVTQSPTHLIKTRGQQVTLRCSPKSGHDTVSWYQQALGQGPQFIFQYYEEEERQRGNFPDRFSGHQFPNYSSELNVNALLLGDSALYLCASSHGQGGYGYTFGSGTRLTVV.